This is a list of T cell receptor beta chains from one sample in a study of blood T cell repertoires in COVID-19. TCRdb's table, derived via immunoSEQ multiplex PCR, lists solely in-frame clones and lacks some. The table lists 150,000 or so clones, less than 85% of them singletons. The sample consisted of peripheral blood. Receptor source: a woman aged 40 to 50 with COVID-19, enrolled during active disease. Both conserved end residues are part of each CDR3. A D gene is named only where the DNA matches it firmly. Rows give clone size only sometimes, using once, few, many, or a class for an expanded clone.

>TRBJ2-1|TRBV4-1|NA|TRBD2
TGCGCCAGCAGCCATACTAGCGGGAGAAGGTACAATGAGCAGTTCTTC
CASSHTSGRRYNEQFF
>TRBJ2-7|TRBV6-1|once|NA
TGTGCCAGCAGTGAAGGGATACGACTCAACGAGCAGTACTTC
CASSEGIRLNEQYF
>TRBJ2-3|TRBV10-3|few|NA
TGTGCCATCAAGTCTGGCGGGAAAGGAGATACGCAGTATTTT
CAIKSGGKGDTQYF
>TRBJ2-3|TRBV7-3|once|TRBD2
TGTGCCAGCAGCTCCTCTAGCGGGCACACAGATACGCAGTATTTT
CASSSSSGHTDTQYF
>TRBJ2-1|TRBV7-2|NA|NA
TGTGCCAGCAGCTTAGTACAACAGGGTAATGAGCAGTTCTTC
CASSLVQQGNEQFF
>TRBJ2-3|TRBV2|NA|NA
TGTGCCTGTGCCGCGGGACAGAGCACAGATACGCAGTATTTT
CACAAGQSTDTQYF
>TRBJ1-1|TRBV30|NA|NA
TGTGCCTGGAGAACAGCCATGAACACTGAAGCTTTCTTT
CAWRTAMNTEAFF
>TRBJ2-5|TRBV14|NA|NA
TGTGCCAGCAGCCCGCTAGGAGTTCTGGGAGAGACCCAGTACTTC
CASSPLGVLGETQYF
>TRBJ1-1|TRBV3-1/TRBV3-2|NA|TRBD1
TGTGCCAGCAGTAGTTCGGGACAGGGTAGCACTGAAGCTTTCTTT
CASSSSGQGSTEAFF
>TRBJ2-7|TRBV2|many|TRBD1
TGTGCCAGCAGTTCACCGCGGGACAGGGCCTCCTACGAGCAGTACTTC
CASSSPRDRASYEQYF
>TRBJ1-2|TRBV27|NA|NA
TGTGCCAGCGGGGGCCGAGTGGGAGCCGGCTACACCTTC
CASGGRVGAGYTF
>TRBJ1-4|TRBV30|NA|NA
TGTGCCTGGAGCCCCTGGGGGGGAGGAGTTGAAAAACTGTTTTTT
CAWSPWGGGVEKLFF
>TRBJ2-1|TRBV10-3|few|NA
TGTGCCATCAGTGAGGGAGGGGATGAGCAGTTCTTC
CAISEGGDEQFF
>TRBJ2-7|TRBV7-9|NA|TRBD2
TGTGCCAGCAGCTCGGGACTAGCGGTAAGCTCCTACGAGCAGTACTTC
CASSSGLAVSSYEQYF
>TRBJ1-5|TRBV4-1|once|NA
TGCGCCAGCAGCCAAGATGTCAGTAGCAATCAGCCCCAGCATTTT
CASSQDVSSNQPQHF
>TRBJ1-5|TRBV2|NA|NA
TGTGCCAGCAGTGGGGGCAACAGGAATCAGCCCCAGCATTTT
CASSGGNRNQPQHF
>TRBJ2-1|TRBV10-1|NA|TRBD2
TGCGCCAGCAGTGAACCAGCGGGAGCAGCGGAGCAGTTCTTC
CASSEPAGAAEQFF
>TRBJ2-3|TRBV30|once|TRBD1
TGTGCCTGGAGTTCCACTCGGGACAGGTTTAGCACAGATACGCAGTATTTT
CAWSSTRDRFSTDTQYF
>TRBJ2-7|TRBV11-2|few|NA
TGTGCCAGCAGCTTTTCCAGTTCCTACGAGCAGTACTTC
CASSFSSSYEQYF
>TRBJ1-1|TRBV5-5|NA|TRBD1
TGTGCCAGCACCCCTTGGCCCACAGGGGGGAACACTGAAGCTTTCTTT
CASTPWPTGGNTEAFF
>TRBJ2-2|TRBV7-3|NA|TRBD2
TGTGCCAGCAGCAACCTTGGCCCAACTCTAGCGGGGGGGTTTGGCACCGGGGAGCTGTTTTTT
CASSNLGPTLAGGFGTGELFF
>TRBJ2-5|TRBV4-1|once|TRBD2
TGCGCCAGCAGCACCCTATCTGGGACTAGCAAAGAGACCCAGTACTTC
CASSTLSGTSKETQYF
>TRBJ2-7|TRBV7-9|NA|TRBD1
TGTGCCAGCTCCAAGGCACAGGGGTTTCTCGAGCAGTACTTC
CASSKAQGFLEQYF
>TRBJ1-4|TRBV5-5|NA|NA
TGTGCCAGCAGCTTGACACCAGGAAATGAAAAACTGTTTTTT
CASSLTPGNEKLFF
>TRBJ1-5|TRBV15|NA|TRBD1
TGTGCCACCAGCAGGGGACAGTTCAATCAGCCCCAGCATTTT
CATSRGQFNQPQHF
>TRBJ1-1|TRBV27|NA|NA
TGTGCCAGCAGGAAAACCACCCAAACGCGGCACACTGAAGCTTTCTTT
CASRKTTQTRHTEAFF
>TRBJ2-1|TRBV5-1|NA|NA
TGCGCCAGCAGCTTGGGGGGCACGACCTACAATGAGCAGTTCTTC
CASSLGGTTYNEQFF
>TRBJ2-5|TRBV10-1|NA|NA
TGCGCCAGCAGTGAGCAAGGGGCCAAAGAGACCCAGTACTTC
CASSEQGAKETQYF
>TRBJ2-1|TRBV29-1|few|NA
TGCAGCGTTGAAGTTGAGCCAGGCCCCAATGAGCAGTTCTTC
CSVEVEPGPNEQFF
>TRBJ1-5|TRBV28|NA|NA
TGTGCCAGCAGTTTACAGGTAAATCAGCCCCAGCATTTT
CASSLQVNQPQHF
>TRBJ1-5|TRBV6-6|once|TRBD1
TGTGCCAGCAGTTCCAAGACAGGGGACGGCAATCAGCCCCAGCATTTT
CASSSKTGDGNQPQHF
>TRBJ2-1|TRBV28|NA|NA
TGTGCCAGCAGTTTATGGGCGGGGTCTCGGTTCAATGAGCAGTTCTTC
CASSLWAGSRFNEQFF
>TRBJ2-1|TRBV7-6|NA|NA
TGTGCCAGCAGCTTCCGACTAGAATACAATGAGCAGTTCTTC
CASSFRLEYNEQFF
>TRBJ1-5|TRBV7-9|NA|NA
TGTGCCAGCAGCTTAACAGTGGGGCCCTATCAGCCCCAGCATTTT
CASSLTVGPYQPQHF
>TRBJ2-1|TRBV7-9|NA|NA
TGTGCCAGCAGCTACACTAGCACAGAGCAGTTCTTC
CASSYTSTEQFF
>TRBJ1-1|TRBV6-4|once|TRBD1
TGTGCCAGCAGCGCCGACAGGGGGACTGAAGCTTTCTTT
CASSADRGTEAFF
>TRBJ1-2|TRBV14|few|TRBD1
TGTGCCAGCAGCGCACAGGGGGCTGGTTATGGCTACACCTTC
CASSAQGAGYGYTF
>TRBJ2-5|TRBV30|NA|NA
TGTGCCTGGACCAGGGGTCAAGAGACCCAGTACTTC
CAWTRGQETQYF
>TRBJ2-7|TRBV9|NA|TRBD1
TGTGCCAGCAGCCTCAGCCCCACAGGGGACGAGCAGTACTTC
CASSLSPTGDEQYF
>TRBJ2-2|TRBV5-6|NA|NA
TGTGCCAGCAGCCATCTAGGGGACGGGGAGCTGTTTTTT
CASSHLGDGELFF
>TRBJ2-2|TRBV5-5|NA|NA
TGTGCCAGCAGCAAAAGACAGGACTCTCCCGGGGAGCTGTTTTTT
CASSKRQDSPGELFF